One and the same sample provided the 15 T cell receptor beta chains below, sequenced in a study of blood T cell repertoires in COVID-19. This table comes from immunoSEQ multiplex PCR, and its TCRdb copy is limited to in-frame clones, with some not included. The top ten hold 2% to 2.5% of the sample, which has 250,000 to 300,000 clones, approximately 90% seen once. The sample taken for sequencing was PBMCs or T cells enriched from blood (not recorded which). All receptors come from a woman aged 55-75 years in a cohort exposed to, infected with or recovered from COVID-19 (not recorded which).

The gene calls are TRBV28 and TRBJ1-1; 8 positions match TRBD1. After removal of 4 bases from V and 2 bases from J, the junction contained 6 bases not matched to a gene. Germline lookup yields CDR1 MDHEN and CDR2 SYDVKM. CDR3 size: 15 residues. CDR3 coding DNA: TGTGCCAGCAGTTCGACAGGGGAGGGAAACACTGAAGCTTTCTTT. It specifies CASSSTGEGNTEAFF.

This chain links TRBV24-1 with TRBJ2-3, with 11 bases matching TRBD2. The V segment lost 4 bases and the J segment 2 bases; nucleotides outside the gene matches: 7. This CDR3 has 17 residues. The V gene's germline CDR1 is KGHDR and CDR2 SFDVKD. In DNA form, the CDR3 reads TGTGCCACCAGTGACCCGGGACTAGCGGCGTCCACAGATACGCAGTATTTT. This sequence encodes CATSDPGLAASTDTQYF.

The rearrangement links TRBV19 to TRBJ1-2; 10 nucleotides align to TRBD1. The germline V gene encodes CDR1 LNHDA and CDR2 SQIVND (reference sequence). This CDR3 has 13 amino acids. With 8 bases clipped from V and 6 bases from J, the junction kept 6 bases outside the gene matches. The CDR3: CASDIGTGDGYTF. As DNA, the CDR3 is TGTGCCAGTGACATCGGGACAGGGGATGGCTACACCTTC.

This chain joins TRBV9 and TRBJ1-2, with D possibly being TRBD1 (6 bases). CDR3 length: 15 residues. Germline assignment: CDR1 SGDLS and CDR2 YYNGEE. Trimming took off 2 bases at V and 7 bases at J, with 18 bases between the two ends. The CDR3 reads CASSVGYRDTGGYTF. The CDR3 nucleotides are TGTGCCAGCAGCGTCGGATATAGGGACACAGGTGGCTACACCTTC.

The gene calls are TRBV7-2 and TRBJ2-2, with 7 bases lining up with TRBD2. Looked up from germline, CDR1 is SGHTA and CDR2 is FQGNSA. This CDR3 comprises 15 residues. With 5 bases clipped from V and 4 bases from J, the junction kept 7 bases outside the gene matches. The CDR3 DNA follows: TGTGCCAGCAGCGCCTCGGCGGGAGTCACCGGGGAGCTGTTTTTT. It specifies CASSASAGVTGELFF.

This chain links TRBV9 with TRBJ2-2, with 9 bases identical to TRBD1. J was trimmed by 5 bases and V by 4 bases; bases with no gene match: 12. This CDR3 comprises 17 residues. CDR1 and CDR2 (germline): SGDLS, YYNGEE. The CDR3 DNA follows: TGTGCCAGCAGCCATCCTAGGGGACAGGGTATGACCGGGGAGCTGTTTTTT. Translating gives CASSHPRGQGMTGELFF. Together with reference TRBV9 and TRBJ2-2, the CDR3 gives the full variable domain: DSGVTQTPKHLITATGQRVTLRCSPRSGDLSVYWYQQSLDQGLQFLIQYYNGEERAKGNILERFSAQQFPDLHSELNLSSLELGDSALYFCASSHPRGQGMTGELFFGEGSRLTVL.

This clone came up once. The V and J genes are TRBV19 and TRBJ1-1; the D gene is possibly TRBD1 (6 bases). The V end lost 7 bases, the J end lost 1 base, and 10 bases lay between the germline ends. Germline CDR1 LNHDA, CDR2 SQIVND (reference sequence). The CDR3 has 13 amino acids. CDR3 in amino acids: CASTKDRNTEAFF. As DNA, the CDR3 is TGTGCCAGTACAAAGGACAGGAACACTGAAGCTTTCTTT.

In its sample, this clone was seen a few times. The J gene is TRBJ2-7, the V gene TRBV5-1, with 12 bases lining up with TRBD2. The CDR3 consists of 17 residues. Germline trimming cut 5 bases from V and 2 bases from J; bases unmatched to any gene: 11. Germline lookup yields CDR1 SGHRS and CDR2 YFSETQ. The CDR3 spells CASSPGLAGSVPYEQYF. For the CDR3, the DNA is TGCGCCAGCAGTCCTGGACTAGCGGGATCCGTCCCCTACGAGCAGTACTTC.

The rearrangement links TRBV4-3 to TRBJ2-1, with a weak D call TRBD2 (5 bases). Germline V gene sequence: CDR1 LGHNA, CDR2 YSLEER. Trimming took off 0 bases at V and 8 bases at J, with 14 bases between the two ends. The CDR3 runs to 15 residues. The CDR3 DNA follows: TGCGCCAGCAGCCAAGAATACCCGGGGAGCGATGAGCAGTTCTTC. It translates to CASSQEYPGSDEQFF.

The CDR3 sequence is CASSSNYEQYF. The CDR3 bases are TGTGCCAGCAGCTCAAACTACGAGCAGTACTTC. V usage is TRBV7-2 and J usage is TRBJ2-7; no clear D. This CDR3 comprises 11 residues. Looked up from germline, CDR1 is SGHTA and CDR2 is FQGNSA. V was trimmed by 4 bases and J by 3 bases, leaving 4 bases between them.

The genes are TRBV7-2 and TRBJ2-3, with D unclear. Germline V CDR1 and CDR2: SGHTA, FQGNSA. The CDR3 contains 13 residues. V lost 5 bases and J lost 5, with 11 bases in between. CDR3 residues: CASSASRGDTQYF. CDR3 nucleotide sequence: TGTGCCAGCAGCGCCTCAAGAGGAGATACGCAGTATTTT.

The V gene is TRBV30, the J gene TRBJ2-5; D unclear. Germline V gene lookup returns CDR1 GTSNPN and CDR2 SVGIG (reference sequence). V was cut by 1 base and J by 5 bases, with 11 bases left in between. The CDR3 runs to 13 residues. CDR3 nucleotide sequence: TGTGCCTGGAGTGGGAGTTCCCTGGAGACCCAGTACTTC. Amino acids: CAWSGSSLETQYF.

The genes are TRBV6-1 and TRBJ2-5; 8 bases align to TRBD2. Germline assignment: CDR1 MNHNS and CDR2 SASEGT. This CDR3 contains 17 residues. The ends lost 3 bases at V and 3 bases at J; junction bases unmatched: 12. Written as DNA, the CDR3 is TGTGCCAGCAGTGATTCCATTCTAGCGGGTAGGGAAGAGACCCAGTACTTC. Translation gives CASSDSILAGREETQYF.

This rearrangement joins TRBV28 to TRBJ2-1; weak D call: TRBD2 (6 bases). Germline V gene data show CDR1 as MDHEN and CDR2 as SYDVKM. The CDR3 runs 12 residues. V shed 6 bases and J shed 13 bases, with 16 bases lying between them. CDR3 sequence: CASSLVRRGQFF. CDR3 sequence (DNA): TGTGCCAGCAGCCTCGTGCGGAGGGGACAGTTCTTC. The full variable domain, rest sourced from reference TRBV28 and TRBJ2-1, is DVKVTQSSRYLVKRTGEKVFLECVQDMDHENMFWYRQDPGLGLRLIYFSYDVKMKEKGDIPEGYSVSREKKERFSLILESASTNQTSMYLCASSLVRRGQFFGPGTRLTVL.

This clone has more than one count but fewer than ten. V and J are TRBV7-3 and TRBJ1-5; D ambiguous. Trimming cost V 4 bases and J 7 bases, with 11 bases left between them. The CDR3 is made up of 13 amino acids. Germline V gene lookup returns CDR1 SGHTA and CDR2 FQGTGA. Here the CDR3 reads CASSSKAGQPQHF. The DNA for the CDR3 is TGTGCCAGCAGCTCTAAAGCCGGGCAGCCCCAGCATTTT.